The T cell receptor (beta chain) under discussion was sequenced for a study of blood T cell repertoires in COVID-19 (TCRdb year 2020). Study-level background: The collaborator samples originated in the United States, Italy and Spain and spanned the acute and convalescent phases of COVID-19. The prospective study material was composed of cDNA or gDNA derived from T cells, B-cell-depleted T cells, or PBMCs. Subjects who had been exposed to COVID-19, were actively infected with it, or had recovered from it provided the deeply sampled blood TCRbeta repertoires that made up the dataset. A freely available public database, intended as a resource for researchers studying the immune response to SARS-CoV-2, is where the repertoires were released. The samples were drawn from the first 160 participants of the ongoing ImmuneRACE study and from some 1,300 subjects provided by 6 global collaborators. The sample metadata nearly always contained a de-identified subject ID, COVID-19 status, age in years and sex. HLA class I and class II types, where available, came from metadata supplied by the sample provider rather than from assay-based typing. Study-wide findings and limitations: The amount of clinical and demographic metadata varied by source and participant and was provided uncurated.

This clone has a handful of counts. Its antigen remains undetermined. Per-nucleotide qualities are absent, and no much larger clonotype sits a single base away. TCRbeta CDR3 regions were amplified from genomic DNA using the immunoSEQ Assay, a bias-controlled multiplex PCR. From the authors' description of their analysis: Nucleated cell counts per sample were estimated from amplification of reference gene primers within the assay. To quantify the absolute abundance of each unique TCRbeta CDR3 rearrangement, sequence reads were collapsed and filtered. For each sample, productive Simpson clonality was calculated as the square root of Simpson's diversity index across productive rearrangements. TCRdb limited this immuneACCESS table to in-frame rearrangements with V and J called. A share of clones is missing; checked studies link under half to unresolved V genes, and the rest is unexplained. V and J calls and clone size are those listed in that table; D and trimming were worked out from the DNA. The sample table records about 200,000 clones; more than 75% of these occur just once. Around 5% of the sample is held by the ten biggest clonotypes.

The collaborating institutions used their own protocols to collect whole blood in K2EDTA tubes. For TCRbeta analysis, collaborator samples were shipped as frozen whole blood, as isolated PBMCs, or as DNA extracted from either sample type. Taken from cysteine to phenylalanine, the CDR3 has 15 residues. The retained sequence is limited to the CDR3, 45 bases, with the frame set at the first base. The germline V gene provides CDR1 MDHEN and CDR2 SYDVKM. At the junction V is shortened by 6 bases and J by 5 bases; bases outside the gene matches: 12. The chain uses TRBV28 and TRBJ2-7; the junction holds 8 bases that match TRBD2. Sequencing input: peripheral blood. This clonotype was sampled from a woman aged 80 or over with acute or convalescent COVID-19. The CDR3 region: CASSHREGSRHEQYF. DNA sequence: TGTGCCAGCAGCCACCGGGAGGGATCCCGTCACGAGCAGTACTTC.